The 21 T cell receptor beta chains given below trace back to one sample, sequenced in a study of memory CD4+ T cells and cytomegalovirus serostatus. The table came from immunoSEQ multiplex PCR; TCRdb's copy has only in-frame clones and leaves some out. The sample has about 96,000 clones, about four fifths seen once. The sort gate was single viable CD3+CD4+CD8-CD45RO+ cells for memory CD4+ T cells. Source material: memory CD4+ T cells from blood. The receptors stem from an adult in good health and CMV-seropositive.

The rearrangement uses TRBV28 and TRBJ2-7, with 10 bases aligning to TRBD2. This CDR3 contains 16 residues. The trim removed 6 bases at V and 5 bases at J, leaving 13 bases unmatched. The germline CDR1 and CDR2 sequences are MDHEN and SYDVKM. The CDR3 reads CASSNSLAGVRDEQYF. The CDR3 DNA reads TGTGCCAGCAGCAATTCTCTAGCGGGAGTGAGGGACGAGCAGTACTTC.

J is TRBJ2-2 and V is TRBV5-1; D is perhaps TRBD1 or TRBD2 (5 bases each). The CDR3 totals 16 residues. V was shortened by 0 bases and J by 3 bases, with 12 bases between the two germline ends. CDR1 is SGHRS, CDR2 YFSETQ, per germline. This CDR3 reads CASSLEGPRDTGELFF. CDR3 bases: TGCGCCAGCAGCTTGGAGGGACCGAGAGACACCGGGGAGCTGTTTTTT.

The chain is built from TRBV27 and TRBJ1-2; tentatively, D is TRBD1 (5 bases). The CDR3 length is 16 residues. V was trimmed by 5 bases and J by 4 bases, leaving 20 bases between them. Germline values: CDR1 MNHEY, CDR2 SMNVEV (reference sequence). CDR3 protein: CASSRNSGTTFYGYTF. The DNA for the CDR3 is TGTGCCAGCAGTCGGAATTCAGGGACGACTTTCTATGGCTACACCTTC.

The chain employs TRBV6-5 and TRBJ2-3; 7 nucleotides line up with TRBD1. This CDR3 contains 14 residues. The germline gives CDR1 MNHEY, CDR2 SVGAGI. Trimming at V came to 8 bases and at J to 4 bases, leaving 9 bases not matched to a gene. CDR3 in amino acids: CASRWDRGADTQYF. CDR3 coding DNA: TGTGCCAGCCGGTGGGACAGAGGGGCAGATACGCAGTATTTT.

The chain combines TRBV7-3 with TRBJ2-1; 9 bases align to TRBD2. The CDR3 runs to 16 residues. V trimming: 2 bases; J trimming: 7 bases; junction bases outside the gene matches: 9. Germline V gene data show CDR1 as SGHTA and CDR2 as FQGTGA. CDR3 nucleotide sequence: TGTGCCAGCAGCTTAGTTGGCGGGAGGGCCGGGAATGAGCAGTTCTTC. This encodes CASSLVGGRAGNEQFF.

The gene calls are TRBV28 and TRBJ2-6, with D unresolved. V was shortened by 1 base and J by 0 bases, with 4 bases between the two germline ends. Germline-derived CDR1 and CDR2 are MDHEN and SYDVKM. The CDR3 covers 15 residues. The CDR3, as DNA: TGTGCCAGCAGTTTATTAGGCTCTGGGGCCAACGTCCTGACTTTC. Protein product: CASSLLGSGANVLTF. The variable domain in full, with the rest retrieved from reference TRBV28 and TRBJ2-6, is DVKVTQSSRYLVKRTGEKVFLECVQDMDHENMFWYRQDPGLGLRLIYFSYDVKMKEKGDIPEGYSVSREKKERFSLILESASTNQTSMYLCASSLLGSGANVLTFGAGSRLTVL.

The chain recombines TRBV29-1 with TRBJ2-7; 12 nucleotides match TRBD1. With V trimmed by 3 bases and J by 7 bases, 7 bases remained unmatched. CDR1 SQVTM and CDR2 ANQGSEA come from the germline V gene. The CDR3 is 14 residues long. CDR3 protein: CSVDPGTGGSEQYF. The CDR3 DNA follows: TGCAGCGTTGACCCCGGGACAGGGGGCAGTGAGCAGTACTTC.

V gene TRBV29-1 combines with J gene TRBJ1-2; D not certain. Germline values: CDR1 SQVTM, CDR2 ANQGSEA. The CDR3 sequence is 15 residues long. V lost 4 bases and J 1 base, leaving 16 bases between the germline ends. CDR3 in amino acids: CSVGGALGVNYGYTF. The CDR3, as DNA: TGCAGCGTTGGGGGTGCGTTGGGCGTTAACTATGGCTACACCTTC. The full variable domain, its missing parts supplied by reference TRBV29-1 and TRBJ1-2, is SAVISQKPSRDICQRGTSLTIQCQVDSQVTMMFWYRQQPGQSLTLIATANQGSEATYESGFVIDKFPISRPNLTFSTLTVSNMSPEDSSIYLCSVGGALGVNYGYTFGSGTRLTVV.

The table lists this clone with a count of one. The chain uses TRBV4-2 and TRBJ2-3, with TRBD2 matching over 16 bases. V shed 4 bases and J 3 bases; nucleotides not matched to a gene: 7. Germline assignment: CDR1 LGHNA and CDR2 YNFKEQ. The CDR3 has 18 residues. CDR3 protein: CASSPNPGLAGGTDTQYF. CDR3 nucleotides: TGTGCCAGCAGCCCGAACCCGGGACTAGCGGGAGGGACAGATACGCAGTATTTT.

This chain uses TRBV5-1 with TRBJ2-7; tentative D call: TRBD2 (6 bases). This CDR3 has 15 residues. V was cut by 4 bases and J by 4 bases, with 18 bases left in between. From germline, CDR1 is SGHRS and CDR2 YFSETQ. CDR3 amino acids: CASSLAPNGGYEQYF. The CDR3 DNA follows: TGCGCCAGCAGCCTGGCTCCCAACGGGGGATACGAGCAGTACTTC.

There are a few counts of this clone. The CDR3, as DNA: TGTGCCAGCTACAGTACTAACTATGGCTACACCTTC. Its translation: CASYSTNYGYTF. The chain couples TRBV28 to TRBJ1-2; D unresolved. The CDR3 spans 12 residues. CDR1 and CDR2 from the germline V gene are MDHEN and SYDVKM. The V and J ends lost 8 bases and 0 bases respectively, with 7 bases between them.

This sequence joins TRBV10-3 and TRBJ2-7, with D possibly TRBD2 on 6 matching bases. V was shortened by 4 bases and J by 6 bases, with 7 bases between the two germline ends. From germline, CDR1 is ENHRY and CDR2 SYGVKD. The CDR3 loop spans 11 amino acids. In DNA, the CDR3 is TGTGCCATCAGTGGCGGGGTCGAGCAGTACTTC. This translates into CAISGGVEQYF.

This clone has more than one count but fewer than ten. For the CDR3, the DNA is TGTGCCAGCAGTCGACAGGGGAGCTCTGGGGCCAACGTCCTGACTTTC. Encoded protein: CASSRQGSSGANVLTF. V and J are TRBV4-2 and TRBJ2-6; TRBD1 agrees at 8 bases. Germline trimming cut 6 bases from V and 0 bases from J; bases unmatched to any gene: 4. There are 16 residues in the CDR3. CDR1 LGHNA and CDR2 YNFKEQ come from the germline V gene.

This clone was observed a handful of times. At the DNA level, this CDR3 is encoded by other sequences in the same sample as well. The rearrangement links TRBV7-2 to TRBJ2-7; D call uncertain. The CDR3 contains 11 residues. Germline lookup yields CDR1 SGHTA and CDR2 FQGNSA. Trimming cost V 3 bases and J 4 bases, with 4 bases left between them. CDR3 in DNA: TGTGCCAGCAGCTTTCTATACGAGCAGTACTTC. Protein sequence: CASSFLYEQYF. Supplemented by reference TRBV7-2 and TRBJ2-7, the full variable domain reads GAGVSQSPSNKVTEKGKDVELRCDPISGHTALYWYRQSLGQGLEFLIYFQGNSAPDKSGLPSDRFSAERTGGSVSTLTIQRTQQEDSAVYLCASSFLYEQYFGPGTRLTVT.

The chain employs TRBV2 and TRBJ2-7; 8 positions agree with TRBD2. V shed 8 bases and J 0 bases; nucleotides not matched to a gene: 18. CDR1 is SNHLY, CDR2 FYNNEI, per germline. The CDR3 loop spans 18 amino acids. The CDR3 reads CASLGLGREVQSSYEQYF. For the CDR3, the DNA is TGTGCCAGCCTTGGACTAGGGCGGGAGGTACAGAGCTCCTACGAGCAGTACTTC.

The chain employs TRBV7-9 and TRBJ2-3, with D uncertain. This CDR3 spans 13 amino acids. V lost 3 bases and J 3 bases, leaving 7 bases between the germline ends. The germline gives CDR1 SEHNR, CDR2 FQNEAQ (reference sequence). CDR3 residues: CASSFLGTDTQYF. The CDR3 bases are TGTGCCAGCAGCTTTTTAGGGACAGATACGCAGTATTTT.

This chain uses TRBV14 with TRBJ2-4; TRBD2 aligns across 8 bases. Germline CDR1 is SGHDN and CDR2 is FVKESK. J gave up 13 bases and V 2 bases, and 10 bases lay outside the gene matches. This CDR3 has 14 residues. CDR3 sequence (DNA): TGTGCCAGCAGCCAATCATCCTTAGCGGGAAGACAGTACTTC. As protein: CASSQSSLAGRQYF.

The gene calls are TRBV5-1 and TRBJ2-1, with 10 nucleotides matching TRBD2. V gave up 4 bases and J gave up 7 bases; unmatched junction bases: 8. CDR3 length equals 15 residues. Germline CDR1 SGHRS, CDR2 YFSETQ. CDR3 DNA sequence: TGCGCCAGCAGCGCGCCTAGCGGGAGTTGGAATGAGCAGTTCTTC. Residues: CASSAPSGSWNEQFF.

V and J are TRBV5-4 and TRBJ2-3; 8 nucleotides align to TRBD1. Germline-derived CDR1 and CDR2 are SGHNT and YYREEE (reference sequence). With V trimmed by 4 bases and J by 8 bases, 15 bases remained unmatched. The CDR3 contains 16 residues. DNA for the CDR3: TGTGCCAGCAGCCCGGAGGGCAGGGGGCATATGGGTACGCAGTATTTT. This translates into CASSPEGRGHMGTQYF. The full variable domain, in which reference TRBV5-4 and TRBJ2-3 provide the parts outside the CDR3, is ETGVTQSPTHLIKTRGQQVTLRCSSQSGHNTVSWYQQALGQGPQFIFQYYREEENGRGNFPPRFSGLQFPNYSSELNVNALELDDSALYLCASSPEGRGHMGTQYFGPGTRLTVL.

The V call is TRBV5-1, the J call TRBJ1-2; D uncertain. Germline lookup yields CDR1 SGHRS and CDR2 YFSETQ. This CDR3 is built from 12 residues. V was trimmed by 4 bases and J by 1 base, leaving 5 bases between them. DNA of the CDR3: TGCGCCAGCAGCACAGATAACTATGGCTACACCTTC. Its translation is CASSTDNYGYTF.

The V and J genes are TRBV9 and TRBJ2-7, with TRBD1 as a possible D gene (7 bases). The CDR3 length is 17 residues. Trimming stripped 3 bases from V and 4 bases from J, with 23 bases between. Germline loops: CDR1 SGDLS, CDR2 YYNGEE. DNA of the CDR3: TGTGCCAGCAGCGCCAGTGCCAGGCCCCAGGGGGGTTACGAGCAGTACTTC. Its translation: CASSASARPQGGYEQYF.